The rows below give T cell receptor beta chains drawn from one sample of a study of T cells in Graves' hyperthyroidism and ophthalmopathy. TCRdb recomputed calls from the multiplex PCR reads with MiXCR, one row per CDR3 protein. The data hold approximately 430,000 distinct CDR3 sequences, with approximately 14% observed a single time. Material for sequencing was blood. These receptors were obtained from a man aged 18 to 35 with Graves' ophthalmopathy. Each CDR3 is given with its conserved first and last residue. A D gene is named only where the DNA matches it firmly. Not all rows give a size; the values are once, few, many and, for expanded clones, a class.

>-|TRBV5-1|TRBJ1-5|many
TGCGCCAGCAGCTCAATACAGGGTGGAGGCAATCAGCCCCAGCATTTT
CASSSIQGGGNQPQHF
>-|TRBV12-3/TRBV12-4|TRBJ2-7|many
TGTGCCAGCAGTTTGCAGTTAAATCCATACGAGCAGTACTTC
CASSLQLNPYEQYF
>TRBD1|TRBV2|TRBJ1-5|few
TGTGCCAGCAGATACCCCGGGACAGGGCAAAATCAGCCCCAGCATTTT
CASRYPGTGQNQPQHF
>-|TRBV5-6|TRBJ1-2|few
TGTGCCAGCAGCTTGTGGTATGGGACGATTGGGTACACCTTC
CASSLWYGTIGYTF
>TRBD2|TRBV12-3/TRBV12-4|TRBJ2-5|many
TGTGCCAGCAGTTTCTCTACTAGCGGGGGGGAGACCCAGTACTTC
CASSFSTSGGETQYF
>TRBD1|TRBV29-1|TRBJ2-1|few
TGCAGCGGGGACAGTCCAAGCGGCGAGCAGTTCTTC
CSGDSPSGEQFF
>TRBD2|TRBV20-1|TRBJ2-1|-
TGCAGTGCTAGAGAGGCCGTCATCGGGGGGATCTCACACAATGAGCAGTTCTTC
CSAREAVIGGISHNEQFF
>-|TRBV5-6|TRBJ2-5|-
TGTGCCAGCAGCTTGGGGGGGGTAAAGACCCAGTACTTC
CASSLGGVKTQYF
>TRBD1|TRBV20-1|TRBJ1-1|many
TGCAGTGCTACCAGACAGGGGTACACTGAAGCTTTCTTT
CSATRQGYTEAFF
>-|TRBV19|TRBJ1-5|-
TGTGCCAGTAGTTTTTCCGGGACATTGTTCTTTAGCAATCAGCCCCAGCATTTT
CASSFSGTLFFSNQPQHF
>-|TRBV20-1|TRBJ1-5|many
TGCAGTGCGTTACCGGGGGGCAATCAGCCCCAGCATTTT
CSALPGGNQPQHF
>-|TRBV29-1|TRBJ2-5|-
TGCAGCGTTGATGTGACAGGCCAAGAGACCCAGTACTTC
CSVDVTGQETQYF
>-|TRBV5-1|TRBJ1-2|many
TGCGCCAGCAGCTGGACCCCGGGAAGCGGCTACACCTTC
CASSWTPGSGYTF
>TRBD1|TRBV18|TRBJ1-1|-
TGTGCCAGCTCACCTCTGACAGGGGACTTAAACACTGAAGCTTTCTTT
CASSPLTGDLNTEAFF
>TRBD2|TRBV24-1|TRBJ2-3|-
TGTGCCACCAGGACTAGCGGGAGTGGGGATACGCAGTATTTT
CATRTSGSGDTQYF
>-|TRBV20-1|TRBJ2-5|many
TGCAGTGCTAGAGATGGAGGAGAGACCCAGTACTTC
CSARDGGETQYF
>-|TRBV11-3|TRBJ2-5|many
TGTGCCAGCTGTCAGGGGGAGACCCAGTACTTC
CASCQGETQYF
>TRBD1|TRBV19|TRBJ2-6|few
TGTGCCAGTAGCCGACAGGGCATTACGAGGGCCAACGTCCTGACTTTC
CASSRQGITRANVLTF
>-|TRBV2|TRBJ2-7|many
TGTGCCAGCAGTGAGAGTGGTCCTACCTACGAGCAGTACTTC
CASSESGPTYEQYF
>TRBD2|TRBV24-1|TRBJ2-3|many
TGTGCCACCAGTTGGTCTGCGGGAGGGCCCACAGATACGCAGTATTTT
CATSWSAGGPTDTQYF
>TRBD2|TRBV9|TRBJ2-2|many
TGTGCCAGCAGCGTAGGGCCCCACAGCGGGAGGACCGGGGAGCTGTTTTTT
CASSVGPHSGRTGELFF
>-|TRBV24-1|TRBJ2-2|many
TGTGCCACCAGTGATTTCCGGATTCGCAACACCGGGGAGCTGTTTTTT
CATSDFRIRNTGELFF
>-|TRBV5-1|TRBJ2-5|many
TGCGCCAGCAGCTTGGGGCAGCTTGAGGAGACCCAGTACTTC
CASSLGQLEETQYF
>TRBD1|TRBV3-1|TRBJ1-5|many
TGTGCCAGCAGCCAAGGTTGGGACAGTAATCAGCCCCAGCATTTT
CASSQGWDSNQPQHF